A selection of T cell receptor beta chains follows, all from one sample in a study of memory CD4+ T cells and cytomegalovirus serostatus. TCRdb's copy holds only in-frame clones and misses some; the assay was immunoSEQ multiplex PCR. The table lists about 50,000 clones, roughly 80% of them singletons. Source material: memory CD4+ T cells from blood. The origin of the receptors is an adult in good health and CMV-seronegative. CDR3s include the opening cysteine and the closing phenylalanine or tryptophan. D genes are given only for firm matches. The listing skips clone size in some rows; elsewhere it reads once, few, many or a size class.

TRBJ2-5	NA	NA	TRBV25-1	TGTGCCAGCAGTGAATTTAGCGGAGGAGAGACCCAGTACTTC	CASSEFSGGETQYF
TRBJ1-1	NA	NA	TRBV27	TGTGCCAGCAGGGATTATTTTATGAACACTGAAGCTTTCTTT	CASRDYFMNTEAFF
TRBJ2-5	TRBD2	NA	TRBV6-1	TGTGCCAGCAGTGATGGACTAGCGGGAGGGGTTAAGACCCAGTACTTC	CASSDGLAGGVKTQYF
TRBJ1-3	NA	NA	TRBV5-1	TGCGCCAGCAGCGACCGGAGCTCTGGAAACACCATATATTTT	CASSDRSSGNTIYF
TRBJ2-7	NA	few	TRBV7-8	TGTGCCAGCAGCTTAGGCGCAGGCTGGGAAACCAACTACGAGCAGTACTTC	CASSLGAGWETNYEQYF
TRBJ1-5	NA	NA	TRBV19	TGTGCCAGTAGTAGAGGGACGGGAAATCAGCCCCAGCATTTT	CASSRGTGNQPQHF
TRBJ2-3	NA	NA	TRBV11-2	TGTGCCAGCAGCCTTGACCGAGGGACAGATACGCAGTATTTT	CASSLDRGTDTQYF
TRBJ2-1	NA	NA	TRBV2	TGTGCCAGCTCCAGGGAGCGATCCTACAATGAGCAGTTCTTC	CASSRERSYNEQFF
TRBJ1-5	NA	few	TRBV30	TGTGCCTGGAGCCCGGATAGCAATCAGCCCCAGCATTTT	CAWSPDSNQPQHF
TRBJ1-1	TRBD1	NA	TRBV7-6	TGTGCCAGCAGCTCTGGACAGGTGAACACTGAAGCTTTCTTT	CASSSGQVNTEAFF
TRBJ2-1	NA	NA	TRBV7-7	TGTGCTAGCAGCTTATCGCTGACATATGAGCAGTTCTTC	CASSLSLTYEQFF
TRBJ1-2	NA	NA	TRBV13	TGTGCCAGCAGCTCCTACAGGGAGGGGACTTATGGCTACACCTTC	CASSSYREGTYGYTF
TRBJ1-5	TRBD1	NA	TRBV15	TGTGCCACCAGCAGAGACAGGGGGGAACATCAGCCCCAGCATTTT	CATSRDRGEHQPQHF
TRBJ2-7	TRBD1	NA	TRBV9	TGTGCCAGCAGCCCCAGACAGGGCAAGAGCGAGCAGTACTTC	CASSPRQGKSEQYF
TRBJ1-1	NA	NA	TRBV27	TGTGCCAGCAGTTTCCAGGGACGGGCGAACACTGAAGCTTTCTTT	CASSFQGRANTEAFF
TRBJ2-4	NA	NA	TRBV14	TGTGCCAGCAGCCAAGGTTGGCAGGGAGTAAACATTCAGTACTTC	CASSQGWQGVNIQYF
TRBJ2-5	NA	NA	TRBV12-2	TGTGCAAGTCGCTTGGAGGGACTTTTGAAAGAGACCCAGTACTTC	CASRLEGLLKETQYF
TRBJ2-1	NA	NA	TRBV19	TGTGCCAGTAGTCACGACCGAAGCTCCTACAATGAGCAGTTCTTC	CASSHDRSSYNEQFF
TRBJ2-5	NA	NA	TRBV5-1	TGCGCCAGCAGCTTGGAGGAGACCCAGTACTTC	CASSLEETQYF
TRBJ2-7	NA	NA	TRBV6-5	TGTGCCAGCAGAAGAGACAGGAACGTCTTCGAGCAGTACTTC	CASRRDRNVFEQYF
TRBJ2-5	TRBD1	NA	TRBV27	TGTGCCAGCAGACGACAGGGAGTCGGCGAGACCCAGTACTTC	CASRRQGVGETQYF
TRBJ2-1	TRBD2	NA	TRBV28	TGCTCAAGCGGGGAAAGCTCCTACAATGAGCAGTTCTTC	CSSGESSYNEQFF
TRBJ2-1	TRBD2	NA	TRBV5-1	TGCGCCAGCAGCTTGGCCAGTCTTTCAGCGGGAGGCTACAATGAGCAGTTCTTC	CASSLASLSAGGYNEQFF
TRBJ2-1	NA	NA	TRBV4-1	TGCGCCAGCAGCCCCCCAGGGGCTCGGTCCAATGAGCAGTTCTTC	CASSPPGARSNEQFF
TRBJ1-4	NA	once	TRBV5-6	TGTGCCAGCAGCTTAGGGCAGGAAAATGAAAAACTGTTTTTT	CASSLGQENEKLFF
TRBJ2-1	TRBD2	once	TRBV25-1	TGTGCCAGCTCGACGTCGGGAGGGCTCTACAATGAGCAGTTCTTC	CASSTSGGLYNEQFF
TRBJ2-2	NA	NA	TRBV28	TGTGCCAGCAGTTTATCGGCAGGTTACACCGGGGAGCTGTTTTTT	CASSLSAGYTGELFF
TRBJ2-5	NA	NA	TRBV7-3	TGTGCCAGCGGGGCGCCTGAAGGGACCCAGTACTTC	CASGAPEGTQYF